The text below deals with one TCR beta chain. Clones were sequenced by immunoSEQ multiplex PCR, and TCRdb holds only the in-frame ones, with some missing. The sample consists of about 40,000 clones, approximately 85% of them appearing once. This specimen belongs to a study of PD-1 blockade in mismatch repair-deficient tumors. J lost 2 bases, V lost 3 bases, and 4 bases had no gene match. The CDR3 spans 14 residues. The germline V gene has CDR1 SGHRS and CDR2 YFSETQ. The sequence derives from an adult with mismatch repair-deficient cancer. The chain joins TRBV5-1 to TRBJ2-7, with TRBD1 matching over 8 bases. This sample comprised peripheral blood, obtained around 75 weeks after starting pembrolizumab. CDR3 residues: CASSWTGQTYEQYF. The CDR3 DNA reads TGCGCCAGCAGCTGGACAGGGCAGACCTACGAGCAGTACTTC.